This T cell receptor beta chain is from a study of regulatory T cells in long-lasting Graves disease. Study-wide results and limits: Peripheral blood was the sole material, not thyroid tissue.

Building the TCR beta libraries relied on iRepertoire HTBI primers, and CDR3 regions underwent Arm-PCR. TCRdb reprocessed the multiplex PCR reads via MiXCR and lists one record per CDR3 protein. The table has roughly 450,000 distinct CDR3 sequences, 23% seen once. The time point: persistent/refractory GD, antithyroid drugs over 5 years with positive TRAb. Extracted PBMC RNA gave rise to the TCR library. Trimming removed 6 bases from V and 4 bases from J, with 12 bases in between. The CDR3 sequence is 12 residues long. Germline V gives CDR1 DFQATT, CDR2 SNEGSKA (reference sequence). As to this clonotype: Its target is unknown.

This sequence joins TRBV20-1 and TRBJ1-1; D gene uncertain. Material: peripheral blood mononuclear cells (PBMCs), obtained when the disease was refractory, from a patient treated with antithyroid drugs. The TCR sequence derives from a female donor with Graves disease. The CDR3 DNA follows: TGCAGTGCCCCAGCGATGTCCACTGAAGCTTTCTTT. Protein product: CSAPAMSTEAFF.